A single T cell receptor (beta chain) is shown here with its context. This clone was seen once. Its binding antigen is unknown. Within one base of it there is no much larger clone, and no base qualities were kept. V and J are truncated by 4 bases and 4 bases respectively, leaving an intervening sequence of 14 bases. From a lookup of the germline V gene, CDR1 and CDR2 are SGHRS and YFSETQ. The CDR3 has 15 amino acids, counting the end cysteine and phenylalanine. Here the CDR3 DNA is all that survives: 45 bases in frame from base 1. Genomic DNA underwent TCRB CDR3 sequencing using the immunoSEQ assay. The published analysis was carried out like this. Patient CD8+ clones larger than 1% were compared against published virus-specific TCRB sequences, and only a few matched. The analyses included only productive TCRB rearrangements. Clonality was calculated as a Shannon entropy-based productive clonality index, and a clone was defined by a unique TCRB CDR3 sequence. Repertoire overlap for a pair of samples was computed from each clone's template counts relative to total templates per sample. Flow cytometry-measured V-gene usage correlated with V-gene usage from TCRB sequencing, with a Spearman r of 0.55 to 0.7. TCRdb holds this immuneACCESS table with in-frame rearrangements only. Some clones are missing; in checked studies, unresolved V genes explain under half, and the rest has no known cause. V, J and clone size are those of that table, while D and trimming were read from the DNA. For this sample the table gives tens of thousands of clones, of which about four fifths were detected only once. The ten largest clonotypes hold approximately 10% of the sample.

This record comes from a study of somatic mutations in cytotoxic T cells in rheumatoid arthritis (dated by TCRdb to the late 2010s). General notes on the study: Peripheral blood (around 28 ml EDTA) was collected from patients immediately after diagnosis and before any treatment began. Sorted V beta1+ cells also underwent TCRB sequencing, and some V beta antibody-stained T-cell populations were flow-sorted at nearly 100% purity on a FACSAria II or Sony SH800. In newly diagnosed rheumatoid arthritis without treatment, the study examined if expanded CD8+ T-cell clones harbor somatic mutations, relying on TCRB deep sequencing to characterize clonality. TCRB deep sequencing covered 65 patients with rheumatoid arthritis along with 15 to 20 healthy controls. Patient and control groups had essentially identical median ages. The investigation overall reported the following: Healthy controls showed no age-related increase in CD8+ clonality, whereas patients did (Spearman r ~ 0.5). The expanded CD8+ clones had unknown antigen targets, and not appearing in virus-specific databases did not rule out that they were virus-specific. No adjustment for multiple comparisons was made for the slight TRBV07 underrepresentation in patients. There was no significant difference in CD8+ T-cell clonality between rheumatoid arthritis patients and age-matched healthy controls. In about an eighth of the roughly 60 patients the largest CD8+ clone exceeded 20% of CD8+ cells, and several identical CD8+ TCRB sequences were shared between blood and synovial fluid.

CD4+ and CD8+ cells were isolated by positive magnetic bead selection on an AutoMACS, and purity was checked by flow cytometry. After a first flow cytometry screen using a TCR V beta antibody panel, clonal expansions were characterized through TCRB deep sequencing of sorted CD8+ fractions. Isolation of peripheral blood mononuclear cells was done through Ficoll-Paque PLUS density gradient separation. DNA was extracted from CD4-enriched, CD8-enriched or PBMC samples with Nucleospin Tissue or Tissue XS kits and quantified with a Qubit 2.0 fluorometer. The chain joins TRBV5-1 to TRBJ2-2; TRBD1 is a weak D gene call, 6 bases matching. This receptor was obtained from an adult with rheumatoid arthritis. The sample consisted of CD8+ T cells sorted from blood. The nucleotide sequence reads TGCGCCAGCAGCCCCGACAGGTCTTTCACCGGGGAGCTGTTTTTT. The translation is CASSPDRSFTGELFF.